This T cell receptor (beta chain) was captured in a study of cytomegalovirus exposure and HLA in healthy donors. Germline trimming cut 5 bases from V and 3 bases from J; bases unmatched to any gene: 11. Germline V gives CDR1 SEHNR, CDR2 FQNEAQ (reference sequence). This CDR3 comprises 16 residues. Study observations and caveats: Most TCR sequences were seen very rarely across donors, but some public TCRs occurred in many.

Concerning this clone itself: The antigen remains undetermined.

Vbeta (60) and Jbeta (13) primers were used in the PCR. The protocol was immunoSEQ multiplex PCR, while the TCRdb copy is restricted to in-frame clones and leaves out a portion. Among over 70,000 clones, around 74% were seen once, and the ten largest hold about an eighth. The source of this sequence is a human donor in good health. The genes are TRBV7-9 and TRBJ2-3; 7 bases map to TRBD2. The sample comprised PBMCs. The CDR3 bases are TGTGCCAGCAGCCCCTCGGGGAGGGAGTCGACAGATACGCAGTATTTT. Amino acid sequence: CASSPSGRESTDTQYF. The full variable domain, its missing parts supplied by reference TRBV7-9 and TRBJ2-3, is DTGVSQNPRHKITKRGQNVTFRCDPISEHNRLYWYRQTLGQGPEFLTYFQNEAQLEKSRLLSDRFSAERPKGSFSTLEIQRTEQGDSAMYLCASSPSGRESTDTQYFGPGTRLTVL.